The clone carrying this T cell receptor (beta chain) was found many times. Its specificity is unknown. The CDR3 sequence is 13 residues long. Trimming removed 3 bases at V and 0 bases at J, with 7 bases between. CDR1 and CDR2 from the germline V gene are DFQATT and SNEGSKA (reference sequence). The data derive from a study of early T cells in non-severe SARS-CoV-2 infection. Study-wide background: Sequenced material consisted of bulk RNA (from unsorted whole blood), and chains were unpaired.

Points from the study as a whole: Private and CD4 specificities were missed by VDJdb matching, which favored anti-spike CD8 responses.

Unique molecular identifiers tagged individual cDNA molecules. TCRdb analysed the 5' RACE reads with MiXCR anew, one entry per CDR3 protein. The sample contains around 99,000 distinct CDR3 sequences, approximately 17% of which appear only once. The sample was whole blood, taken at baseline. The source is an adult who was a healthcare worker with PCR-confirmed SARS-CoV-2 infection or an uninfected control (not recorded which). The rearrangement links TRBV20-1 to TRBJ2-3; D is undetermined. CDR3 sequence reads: CSASVGSTDTQYF. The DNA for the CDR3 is TGCAGTGCTAGTGTCGGGAGCACAGATACGCAGTATTTT.